A single sample is the source of the 10 T cell receptor beta chains below, sequenced in a study of control samples from healthy donors and cancer patients. Profiling relied on immunoSEQ multiplex PCR, and the TCRdb table lists in-frame clones only, not all of them. This table has fewer than 90,000 clones, more than 75% appearing once. Sequencing input: blood. These TCRs come from a man aged 45-60 years in good health.

This chain uses TRBV6-2 or TRBV6-3 with TRBJ2-1; possibly TRBD2 for D (5 bases). The ends were cut back, 6 bases at V and 2 bases at J, with 14 bases in the middle. The CDR3 covers 15 residues. From germline, CDR1 is MNHEY and CDR2 SVGEGT. CDR3: CASSPSGDAYNEQFF. Here the CDR3 DNA reads TGTGCCAGCAGCCCGAGCGGAGACGCCTACAATGAGCAGTTCTTC.

The chain employs TRBV29-1 and TRBJ2-3; 14 bases are shared with TRBD2. Germline V CDR1 and CDR2: SQVTM, ANQGSEA. This CDR3 contains 15 residues. The V segment lost 7 bases and the J segment 5 bases; nucleotides outside the gene matches: 8. CDR3 loop: CSACETSGRGDTQYF. The CDR3 DNA reads as TGCAGCGCCTGTGAGACTAGCGGGAGGGGAGATACGCAGTATTTT.

The rearrangement joins TRBV5-8 to TRBJ2-5; the match to TRBD1 covers 7 bases. CDR3 length equals 14 residues. Germline CDR1 is SGHTS and CDR2 is YDEGEE. Unmatched junction bases numbered 11, after V lost 4 bases and J lost 8 bases. The CDR3 DNA sequence: TGTGCCAGCAGCACCGGGACAGCCCTACACACCCAGTACTTC. Encoded protein: CASSTGTALHTQYF.

The chain employs TRBV6-6 and TRBJ1-5; tentative D call: TRBD1 (5 bases). The CDR3 has 14 residues. In germline, CDR1 is MNHNY, CDR2 SVGAGI (reference sequence). The V end was cut by 6 bases, the J end by 7 bases, with 16 bases between. The CDR3 is CASSYTGAGQPQHF. The DNA for the CDR3 is TGTGCCAGCAGCTATACTGGGGCTGGGCAGCCCCAGCATTTT.

V usage is TRBV7-2 and J usage is TRBJ2-1; 9 bases fit TRBD1. V shed 11 bases, J shed 7 bases, and the junction held 9 bases outside the gene matches. Germline CDR1 is SGHTA and CDR2 is FQGNSA. There are 13 residues in the CDR3. DNA of the CDR3: TGTGCCGGCACAGGGGGCGCCCGTAATGAGCAGTTCTTC. This encodes CAGTGGARNEQFF. The whole variable domain, remainder taken from reference TRBV7-2 and TRBJ2-1, is GAGVSQSPSNKVTEKGKDVELRCDPISGHTALYWYRQSLGQGLEFLIYFQGNSAPDKSGLPSDRFSAERTGGSVSTLTIQRTQQEDSAVYLCAGTGGARNEQFFGPGTRLTVL.

The V and J genes are TRBV6-1 and TRBJ1-5, with D unclear. Trimming took off 4 bases at V and 6 bases at J, with 19 bases between the two ends. The CDR3 runs to 16 residues. Germline values: CDR1 MNHNS, CDR2 SASEGT. The CDR3, as DNA: TGTGCCAGCAGTGGCCTGAGAGCCGCCGACGTTCAGCCCCAGCATTTT. As protein: CASSGLRAADVQPQHF.

The chain carries TRBV6-5 and TRBJ1-2; no definite D call. The CDR3 covers 11 residues. The germline V and J ends were trimmed by 5 bases and 4 bases, with 5 bases remaining between them. Germline lookup yields CDR1 MNHEY and CDR2 SVGAGI. CDR3 sequence (DNA): TGTGCCAGCAGTCCTAGCTATGGCTACACCTTC. Its translation: CASSPSYGYTF.

V gene TRBV27 combines with J gene TRBJ2-5; unclear D gene. CDR3 length equals 11 residues. Per germline, CDR1 MNHEY and CDR2 SMNVEV (reference sequence). V shed 3 bases and J shed 5 bases, with 4 bases lying between them. The CDR3 sequence: CASSFAETQYF. CDR3 in DNA: TGTGCCAGCAGTTTTGCCGAGACCCAGTACTTC.

This chain connects TRBV29-1 to TRBJ1-1; D gene ambiguous. The ends were cut back, 3 bases at V and 4 bases at J, with 6 bases in the middle. The CDR3 covers 11 residues. Germline CDR1 and CDR2: SQVTM and ANQGSEA. The CDR3 DNA reads TGCAGCGTTGATTTCTTCACTGAAGCTTTCTTT. As protein: CSVDFFTEAFF.

The chain carries TRBV11-3 and TRBJ2-1; 10 nucleotides line up with TRBD2. The CDR3 runs to 16 residues. Germline loops: CDR1 SGHNT, CDR2 YENEEA. Losses at the gene ends were 1 base for V and 2 bases for J; bases not matched to a gene: 2. The DNA for the CDR3 is TGTGCCAGCAGCTTAGCGCTAGCGGGAGCCTACAATGAGCAGTTCTTC. Its translation is CASSLALAGAYNEQFF.